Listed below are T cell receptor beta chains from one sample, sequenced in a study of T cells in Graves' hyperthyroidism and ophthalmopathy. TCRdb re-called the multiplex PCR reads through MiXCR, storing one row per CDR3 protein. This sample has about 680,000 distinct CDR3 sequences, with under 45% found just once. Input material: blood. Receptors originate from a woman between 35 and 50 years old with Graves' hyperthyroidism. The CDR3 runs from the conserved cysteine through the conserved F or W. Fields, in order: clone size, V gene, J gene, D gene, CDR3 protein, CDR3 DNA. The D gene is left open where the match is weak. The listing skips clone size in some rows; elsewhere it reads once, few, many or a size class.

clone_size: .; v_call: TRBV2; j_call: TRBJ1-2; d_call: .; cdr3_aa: CASSRNRDKYYGYTF; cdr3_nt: TGTGCCAGCAGCCGGAACCGGGACAAGTACTATGGCTACACCTTC
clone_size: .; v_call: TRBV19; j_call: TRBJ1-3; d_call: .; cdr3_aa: CASSARDRPNSGNTIYF; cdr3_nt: TGTGCCAGTAGTGCACGAGACCGCCCGAACTCTGGAAACACCATATATTTT
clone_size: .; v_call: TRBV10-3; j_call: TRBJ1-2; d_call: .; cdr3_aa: CAISEATNYGYTF; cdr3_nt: TGTGCCATCAGTGAGGCCACTAACTATGGCTACACCTTC
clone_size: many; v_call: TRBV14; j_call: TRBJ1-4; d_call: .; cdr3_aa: CASSPSFGGGEEKLFF; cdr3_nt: TGTGCCAGCAGCCCCTCATTTGGGGGTGGCGAAGAAAAACTGTTTTTT
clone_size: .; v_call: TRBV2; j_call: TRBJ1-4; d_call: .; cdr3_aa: CASSDKVINEKLFF; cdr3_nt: TGTGCCAGCAGTGATAAGGTGATTAATGAAAAACTGTTTTTT
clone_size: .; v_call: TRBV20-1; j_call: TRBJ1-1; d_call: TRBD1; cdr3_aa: CSATPQGGMVTEAFF; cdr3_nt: TGCAGTGCCACCCCGCAGGGGGGAATGGTCACTGAAGCTTTCTTT
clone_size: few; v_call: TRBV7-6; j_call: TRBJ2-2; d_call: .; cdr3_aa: CASSFGRVKTGELFF; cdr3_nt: TGTGCCAGCAGCTTTGGCAGGGTAAAAACCGGGGAGCTGTTTTTT
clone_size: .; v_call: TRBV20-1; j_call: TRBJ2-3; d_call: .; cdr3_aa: CSARRTEWDTQYF; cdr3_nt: TGCAGTGCTAGGAGGACAGAGTGGGATACGCAGTATTTT
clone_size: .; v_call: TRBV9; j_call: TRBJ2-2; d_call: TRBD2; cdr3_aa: CASSAPAGTSSAGELFF; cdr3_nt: TGTGCCAGCAGCGCCCCGGCCGGGACTAGTTCGGCCGGGGAGCTGTTTTTT
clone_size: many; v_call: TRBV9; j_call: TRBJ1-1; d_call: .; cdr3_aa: CASSGHRGTEAFF; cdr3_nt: TGTGCCAGCAGCGGACACCGGGGAACTGAAGCTTTCTTT
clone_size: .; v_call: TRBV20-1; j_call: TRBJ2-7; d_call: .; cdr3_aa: CSAIHPSASYEQYF; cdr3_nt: TGCAGCGCTATTCATCCCTCGGCTTCCTACGAGCAGTACTTC
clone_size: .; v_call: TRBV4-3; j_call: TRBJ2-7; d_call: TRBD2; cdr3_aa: CASSQEAGAFREQYF; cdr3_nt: TGCGCCAGCAGCCAAGAGGCGGGAGCTTTTAGGGAGCAGTACTTC
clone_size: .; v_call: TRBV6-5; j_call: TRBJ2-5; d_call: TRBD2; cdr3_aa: CAISGGGGMETQYF; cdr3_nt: TGTGCCATCAGTGGGGGCGGGGGGATGGAGACCCAGTACTTC
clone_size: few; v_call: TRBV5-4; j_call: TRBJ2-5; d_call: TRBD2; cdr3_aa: CASSWGPPGGETQYF; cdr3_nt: TGTGCCAGCAGCTGGGGCCCGCCGGGGGGAGAGACCCAGTACTTC
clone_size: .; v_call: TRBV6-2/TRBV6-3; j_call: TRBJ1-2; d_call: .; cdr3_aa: CASSSRAGDGGGYTF; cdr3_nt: TGTGCCAGCAGTTCCCGGGCAGGGGATGGGGGTGGCTACACCTTC
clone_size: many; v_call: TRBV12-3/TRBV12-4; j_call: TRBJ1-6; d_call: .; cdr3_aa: CASSIQQGTPLHF; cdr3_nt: TGTGCCAGCAGTATACAGCAGGGGACACCCCTCCACTTT
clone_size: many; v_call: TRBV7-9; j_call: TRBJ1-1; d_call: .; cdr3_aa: CAVAATRDTEAFF; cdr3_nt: TGTGCCGTGGCAGCGACCCGGGACACTGAAGCTTTCTTT